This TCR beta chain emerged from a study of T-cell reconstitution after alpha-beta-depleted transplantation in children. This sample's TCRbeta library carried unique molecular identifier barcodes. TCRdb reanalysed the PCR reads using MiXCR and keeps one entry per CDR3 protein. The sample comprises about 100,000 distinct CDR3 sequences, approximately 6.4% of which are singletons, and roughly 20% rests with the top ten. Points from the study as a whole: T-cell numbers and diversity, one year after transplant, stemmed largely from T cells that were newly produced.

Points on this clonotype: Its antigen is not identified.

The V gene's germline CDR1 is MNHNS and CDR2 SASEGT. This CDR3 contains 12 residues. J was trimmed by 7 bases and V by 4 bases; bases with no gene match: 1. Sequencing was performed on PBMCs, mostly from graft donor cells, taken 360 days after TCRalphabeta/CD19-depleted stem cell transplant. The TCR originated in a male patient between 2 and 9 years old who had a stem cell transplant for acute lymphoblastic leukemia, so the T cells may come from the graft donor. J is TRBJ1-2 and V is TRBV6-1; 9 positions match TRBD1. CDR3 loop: CASSGDRVGYTF. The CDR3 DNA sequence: TGTGCCAGCAGTGGGGACAGGGTTGGCTACACCTTC.